Included here is one T cell receptor beta chain sequence, with context. The sample originates from a study of blood T cell repertoires in COVID-19. Overall study: The United States, Italy and Spain provided the acute and convalescent COVID-19 samples. T cells, B-cell-depleted T cells, or PBMCs provided the cDNA or gDNA that served as material.

Original analysis: Amplified reference gene primers provided the basis for estimating nucleated cell counts. Repertoires were generated with immunoSEQ multiplex PCR, while TCRdb's copy carries only in-frame clones and drops some. V, J and clone size are those of that table, while D and trimming were read from the DNA. The data contain approximately 210,000 clones, roughly nine tenths of them singletons. The ends lost 5 bases at V and 9 bases at J; junction bases unmatched: 12. Germline CDR1 and CDR2: SGHVS and FQNEAQ. The CDR3 length is 17 residues. The genes are TRBV7-8 and TRBJ2-1, with 14 bases identical to TRBD2. The sequencing input was peripheral blood. The TCR was taken from a man in his forties with acute or convalescent COVID-19. The CDR3 sequence is CASSTRSGTSGSAEQFF. In DNA, the CDR3 is TGTGCCAGCAGCACCCGATCCGGGACTAGCGGGAGCGCTGAGCAGTTCTTC.